Presented here are 30 T cell receptor beta chains from one specimen sequenced in a study of early T cells in non-severe SARS-CoV-2 infection. TCRdb passed the 5' RACE reads through MiXCR, listing each CDR3 protein once. The data contain 70,000 to 95,000 distinct CDR3 sequences, 11% to 15% of them singletons. The sequencing input was whole blood. The receptor source for this set is an adult who was a healthcare worker with PCR-confirmed SARS-CoV-2 infection or an uninfected control (not recorded which).

The gene calls are TRBV9 and TRBJ2-2, with 9 nucleotides matching TRBD1. CDR1 and CDR2 (germline): SGDLS, YYNGEE. J gave up 6 bases and V 4 bases, and 7 bases lay outside the gene matches. CDR3 length equals 15 residues. The CDR3 loop reads CASSTGQGMAGELFF. The CDR3 DNA sequence: TGTGCCAGCAGCACCGGACAGGGGATGGCCGGGGAGCTGTTTTTT.

Judged by abundance, this clonotype is medium-sized (0.01 to 0.1%). The conserved final phenylalanine or tryptophan is absent from the CDR3, which likely points to a read error. The DNA is left out, because the CDR3 cannot be placed on it with certainty; the CDR3 is given as TCRdb lists it. The chain uses TRBV7-9 and TRBJ1-5; the table names TRBD1, a call not compared with the DNA. Looked up from germline, CDR1 is SEHNR and CDR2 is FQNEAQ (reference sequence). Termini included, the CDR3 measures 11 amino acids. The CDR3 is CASRLMGVGAV.

This clonotype was picked up many times. The chain recombines TRBV11-2 with TRBJ2-5; D is undetermined. This CDR3 region has 12 residues. The germline V gene encodes CDR1 SGHAT and CDR2 FQNNGV. The V and J ends lost 4 bases and 5 bases respectively, with 8 bases between them. The CDR3 sequence: CASSSSGETQYF. The CDR3 DNA reads TGTGCCAGCAGCTCCAGTGGGGAGACCCAGTACTTC.

This clonotype has only a few counts. This rearrangement joins TRBV25-1 to TRBJ2-3; D remains unclear. The CDR3 sequence is 11 residues long. V lost 0 bases and J lost 12, with 7 bases in between. Germline V gene sequence: CDR1 MGHDK, CDR2 SYGVNS. The CDR3 region has the DNA TGTGCCAGCAGTGAATATGAGTCCCAGTATTTT. Protein product: CASSEYESQYF.

In this sample, this clonotype turned up a few times. The chain uses TRBV6-5 and TRBJ1-2, with D maybe TRBD1 (5 bases). The CDR3 spans 15 residues. V was cut by 0 bases and J by 8 bases, with 16 bases left in between. Looked up from germline, CDR1 is MNHEY and CDR2 is SVGAGI. The CDR3 DNA sequence: TGTGCCAGCAGTTACTCGATGGGACTAGACCGAGGCTACACCTTC. It translates to CASSYSMGLDRGYTF.

This chain uses TRBV12-3 or TRBV12-4 with TRBJ1-1; D is perhaps TRBD1 (5 bases). Trimming left V 1 base short and J 7 bases short, with 10 bases between. The CDR3 sequence is 13 residues long. CDR3 sequence reads: CASSLVRGVEAFF. CDR3 in DNA: TGTGCCAGCAGTTTAGTTAGAGGGGTTGAAGCTTTCTTT.

This sequence joins TRBV28 and TRBJ1-1; no definite D call. This CDR3 comprises 11 residues. V gave up 8 bases and J gave up 6 bases, with 10 bases separating them. CDR1 is MDHEN and CDR2 is SYDVKM in the germline V gene. The CDR3 loop reads CASLGGSEAFF. As DNA, the CDR3 is TGTGCCAGCTTGGGAGGCTCTGAAGCTTTCTTT.

V usage is TRBV29-1 and J usage is TRBJ2-5, with TRBD1 identical over 7 bases. This CDR3 has 14 amino acids. Trimming removed 6 bases from V and 5 bases from J; junction bases left unmatched: 12. Germline V gene lookup returns CDR1 SQVTM and CDR2 ANQGSEA. The CDR3 nucleotides read TGCAGCGTCCTGAGGGACAGCCGAGGGGAGACCCAGTACTTC. Amino acid sequence: CSVLRDSRGETQYF.

The chain is built from TRBV4-1 and TRBJ2-4; no definite D call. The CDR3 runs 14 residues. The V gene's germline CDR1 is MGHRA and CDR2 YSYEKL. The ends were cut back, 0 bases at V and 10 bases at J, with 13 bases in the middle. The CDR3 DNA is TGCGCCAGCAGCCAAGAGGCCCGTAGGGAAATTCAGTACTTC. Translated: CASSQEARREIQYF.

J is TRBJ2-5 and V is TRBV4-3; 9 positions match TRBD2. Unmatched junction bases numbered 12, after V lost 1 base and J lost 3 bases. The germline CDR1 and CDR2 sequences are LGHNA and YSLEER. The CDR3 sequence is 18 residues long. DNA for the CDR3: TGCGCCAGCAGCCAAGGACAAGCGTTAGCGGGGGCCAAAGAGACCCAGTACTTC. Translation: CASSQGQALAGAKETQYF.

This clonotype was seen only a few times. CDR3: CASSLVRSGGYQETQYF. CDR3 sequence (DNA): TGCGCCAGCAGCTTGGTCCGTAGCGGGGGCTACCAAGAGACCCAGTACTTC. V and J are TRBV5-1 and TRBJ2-5, with 9 bases matching TRBD2. After removal of 0 bases from V and 0 bases from J, the junction contained 6 bases not matched to a gene. Germline V gives CDR1 SGHRS, CDR2 YFSETQ. This CDR3 spans 17 amino acids.

This clonotype has only a few counts. The J gene is TRBJ2-5, the V gene TRBV29-1; D gene uncertain. This CDR3 comprises 10 residues. Looked up from germline, CDR1 is SQVTM and CDR2 is ANQGSEA. Trimming stripped 3 bases from V and 4 bases from J, with 3 bases between. CDR3 loop: CSVEVETQYF. The CDR3, as DNA: TGCAGCGTTGAGGTAGAGACCCAGTACTTC.

The chain uses TRBV5-4 and TRBJ2-3; possible D gene TRBD2, 6 bases. Trimming left V 2 bases short and J 5 bases short, with 12 bases between. This CDR3 comprises 14 residues. From germline, CDR1 is SGHNT and CDR2 YYREEE (reference sequence). This CDR3 reads CASSFGGSVDTQYF. CDR3 sequence (DNA): TGTGCCAGCAGCTTCGGGGGTAGCGTAGATACGCAGTATTTT.

This clonotype was detected many times. The chain recombines TRBV29-1 with TRBJ2-1; D is perhaps TRBD1 or TRBD2 (5 bases each). The germline V gene encodes CDR1 SQVTM and CDR2 ANQGSEA. The CDR3 has 15 amino acids. Trimming left V 3 bases short and J 0 bases short, with 12 bases between. CDR3 loop: CSVDRDLSSYNEQFF. CDR3 bases: TGCAGCGTTGATCGGGACCTGAGCTCCTACAATGAGCAGTTCTTC.

The chain employs TRBV6-1 and TRBJ2-2, with D hard to call. This CDR3 has 14 amino acids. Germline V gives CDR1 MNHNS, CDR2 SASEGT. V was pared by 5 bases and J by 1 base, with 8 bases between. In DNA form, the CDR3 reads TGTGCCAGCAGTACAACTAAGAACACCGGGGAGCTGTTTTTT. Encoded protein: CASSTTKNTGELFF.

The sample holds a few counts of this clonotype. V usage is TRBV7-3 and J usage is TRBJ1-4; maybe TRBD1 (6 bases). Per the germline V gene, CDR1 is SGHTA and CDR2 is FQGTGA. Trimming took 10 bases from V and 8 from J, leaving 20 bases between them. The CDR3 is made up of 14 amino acids. The DNA of the CDR3 is TGTGCCACTTCGCATCAGGGGTACATGGAAAAACTGTTTTTT. Amino acid sequence: CATSHQGYMEKLFF.

The rearrangement joins TRBV9 to TRBJ2-3; possibly TRBD2 for D (5 bases). The CDR3 sequence is 16 residues long. The germline V and J ends were trimmed by 4 bases and 1 base, with 16 bases remaining between them. Germline CDR1 and CDR2: SGDLS and YYNGEE. CDR3 bases: TGTGCCAGCAGCCCCAATCCTAGCAGAGGCACAGATACGCAGTATTTT. Translation gives CASSPNPSRGTDTQYF.

This clonotype was found a few times. The V and J genes are TRBV11-3 and TRBJ1-1; D is uncertain. V was trimmed by 5 bases and J by 11 bases, leaving 6 bases between them. The CDR3 loop spans 9 amino acids. Germline CDR1 SGHNT, CDR2 YENEEA. The CDR3 region has the DNA TGTGCCAGCAGCCTTGCTGCTTTCTTT. Amino acid sequence: CASSLAAFF.

This clonotype was found a few times. This chain joins TRBV7-3 and TRBJ2-1; tentatively, D is TRBD2 (6 bases). The CDR3 has 16 amino acids. V was trimmed by 0 bases and J by 0 bases, leaving 9 bases between them. Looked up from germline, CDR1 is SGHTA and CDR2 is FQGTGA. CDR3 loop: CASSLTAGSSYNEQFF. The CDR3 DNA sequence: TGTGCCAGCAGCTTAACTGCCGGGAGCTCCTACAATGAGCAGTTCTTC.

The chain combines TRBV5-1 with TRBJ2-7; 7 bases line up with TRBD1. Trimming at V came to 5 bases and at J to 4 bases, leaving 9 bases not matched to a gene. The CDR3 runs to 14 residues. Germline V gives CDR1 SGHRS, CDR2 YFSETQ. The CDR3 nucleotides are TGCGCCAGCAGGATCGGGACAGACCCTTACGAGCAGTACTTC. Encoded protein: CASRIGTDPYEQYF. Supplemented by reference TRBV5-1 and TRBJ2-7, the full variable domain reads KAGVTQTPRYLIKTRGQQVTLSCSPISGHRSVSWYQQTPGQGLQFLFEYFSETQRNKGNFPGRFSGRQFSNSRSEMNVSTLELGDSALYLCASRIGTDPYEQYFGPGTRLTVT.

This clonotype was counted a few times. V gene TRBV15 combines with J gene TRBJ2-2; D remains ambiguous. The CDR3 has 13 amino acids. Trimming cost V 7 bases and J 3 bases, with 9 bases left between them. Germline values: CDR1 LNHNV, CDR2 YYDKDF (reference sequence). The CDR3 spells CATTATYTGELFF. The CDR3 DNA sequence: TGTGCCACCACCGCCACCTACACCGGGGAGCTGTTTTTT.

This clonotype has only a few counts. The gene calls are TRBV6-5 and TRBJ1-1; no clear D. V lost 0 bases and J lost 4, with 12 bases in between. Germline V gene sequence: CDR1 MNHEY, CDR2 SVGAGI. This CDR3 spans 15 amino acids. In nucleotides, the CDR3 is TGTGCCAGCAGTTACTCGAGGAGAGGAGGCACTGAAGCTTTCTTT. This gives the protein CASSYSRRGGTEAFF.

This clonotype appeared many times. This rearrangement joins TRBV5-1 to TRBJ2-3, with 8 bases fitting TRBD2. From germline, CDR1 is SGHRS and CDR2 YFSETQ. The V and J ends lost 2 bases and 2 bases, in that order; junction bases with no gene match: 7. CDR3 length equals 16 residues. The DNA for the CDR3 is TGCGCCAGCAGCTTCCTTAGCGGGGCAGTCACAGATACGCAGTATTTT. It yields the protein CASSFLSGAVTDTQYF.

J is TRBJ2-4 and V is TRBV6-6, with D perhaps matching TRBD2 (6 bases). The V and J ends lost 4 bases and 9 bases respectively, with 13 bases between them. This CDR3 spans 13 amino acids. From germline, CDR1 is MNHNY and CDR2 SVGAGI (reference sequence). Written as DNA, the CDR3 is TGTGCCAGCAGTTTGGAGGGATGGGGCATTCAGTACTTC. This codes for CASSLEGWGIQYF.

A word on this clonotype: A read error may produce the germline difference seen at one junction end. The chain recombines TRBV18 with TRBJ1-3; weak D call: TRBD1 (5 bases). Germline V gene data show CDR1 as KGHSH and CDR2 as LQKENI. This CDR3 is built from 16 residues. The CDR3 region is CASSPRGWDSENTIYF. The DNA for the CDR3 is TGTGCCAGCTCACCACGAGGGTGGGACTCTGAAAACACCATATATTTT.

This clonotype was counted between two and nine times. The CDR3 loop is CASSTRQYNEQFF. CDR3 DNA: TGTGCCAGCAGCACCCGACAGTACAATGAGCAGTTCTTC. The V call is TRBV7-9, the J call TRBJ2-1; possible D gene TRBD1, 5 bases. The germline V and J ends were trimmed by 5 bases and 4 bases, with 9 bases remaining between them. The germline gives CDR1 SEHNR, CDR2 FQNEAQ (reference sequence). The CDR3 covers 13 residues.

This clonotype has just a few counts. The chain has TRBV28 and TRBJ1-5, with TRBD1 matching 9 bases. Looked up from germline, CDR1 is MDHEN and CDR2 is SYDVKM. V dropped 3 bases and J dropped 6; count of bases not matched to a gene: 9. The CDR3 spans 16 residues. The CDR3 DNA is TGTGCCAGCAGTTTTTCGTTAACAGGGGGCGTTCAGCCCCAGCATTTT. This encodes CASSFSLTGGVQPQHF.

In its sample, this clonotype was seen many times. The CDR3 spells CASSQSRNTEAFF. The CDR3 DNA reads TGTGCCAGCAGCCAATCTAGGAACACTGAAGCTTTCTTT. This rearrangement joins TRBV16 to TRBJ1-1; D is unclear. Germline CDR1 KGHSY, CDR2 FQNENV. V was trimmed by 0 bases and J by 1 base, leaving 3 bases between them. The CDR3 sequence is 13 residues long.

The J gene is TRBJ1-6, the V gene TRBV6-5; D may be TRBD1 (5 bases). Germline V lookup: CDR1 MNHEY, CDR2 SVGAGI. Trimming removed 5 bases at V and 10 bases at J, with 12 bases between. The CDR3 has 13 amino acids. CDR3 bases: TGTGCCAGCAGTACTATACAGGAGTCACCCCTCCACTTT. Its translation: CASSTIQESPLHF.

The chain joins TRBV5-1 to TRBJ1-1, with 8 bases matching TRBD1. V lost 0 bases and J lost 7; bases outside the gene matches: 8. Germline V lookup: CDR1 SGHRS, CDR2 YFSETQ. The CDR3 is made up of 15 amino acids. The CDR3 loop reads CASSLGGQAGLEAFF. CDR3 coding DNA: TGCGCCAGCAGCTTGGGGGGACAGGCCGGACTTGAAGCTTTCTTT.